This record concerns one TCR beta chain sequence. This entry belongs to a study of blood T cell repertoires in COVID-19. The protocol was immunoSEQ multiplex PCR, while the TCRdb copy is restricted to in-frame clones and leaves out a portion. The table includes approximately 100,000 clones, 82% detected once. This CDR3 comprises 12 residues. The V end lost 2 bases, the J end lost 15 bases, and 15 bases lay between the germline ends. CDR1 is MNHEY, CDR2 SMNVEV, per germline (reference sequence). Sequenced sample: peripheral blood. The source is a man between 65 and 79 years old with active or convalescent COVID-19. The chain has TRBV27 and TRBJ2-3; the D gene is possibly TRBD1 (6 bases). The CDR3 bases are TGTGCCAGCAGTTTACTGGCAGGGGTTCTCTATTTT. Translated, it gives CASSLLAGVLYF.